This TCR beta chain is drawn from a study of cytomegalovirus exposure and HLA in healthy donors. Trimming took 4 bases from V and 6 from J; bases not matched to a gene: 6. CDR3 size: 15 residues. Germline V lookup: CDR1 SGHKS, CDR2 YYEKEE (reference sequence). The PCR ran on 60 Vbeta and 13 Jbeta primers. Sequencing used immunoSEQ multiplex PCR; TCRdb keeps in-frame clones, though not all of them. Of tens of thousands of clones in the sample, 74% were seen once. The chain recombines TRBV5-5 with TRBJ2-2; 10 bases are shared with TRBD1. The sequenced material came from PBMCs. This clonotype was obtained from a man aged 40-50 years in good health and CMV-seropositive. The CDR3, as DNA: TGTGCCAGCAGCGCCCGGGACAGGGGAGCCGGGGAGCTGTTTTTT. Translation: CASSARDRGAGELFF.